This TCR beta chain was profiled in a study of blood T cells in healthy people across ages (dated by TCRdb to 2014 to 2015). For the wider study: In model experiments, template switching captured roughly one uniquely barcoded TCR beta cDNA molecule for every two T cells. The study measured age-related changes in TCR beta repertoire diversity using deep sequencing normalized with unique cDNA molecular identifiers. Donors were grouped into four age groups: young (average roughly 17 years), middle-aged (roughly 40), aged (approximately 58) and long-lived (82). Two additional independent replicas of 1 million unique cDNA reads from the same blood draw were analyzed for two donors (one aged 18 to 30 and one aged 80 or older). Broader findings and caveats from the paper: The percentage of naive T cells measured by flow cytometry correlated strongly with observed TCR beta diversity. Compared with the aged group, more naive CD4+ T cells, fewer expanded clones and increased TCR diversity were shown by the long-lived group, suggesting age selection. Since profiling was done on bulk unsorted PBMCs, naive and antigen-experienced compartments could not be conclusively compared. Observed TCR beta diversity per million T cells fell roughly linearly with age, and a significant reduction was already apparent by age about 38. Because donor CMV infection status was unknown, age-related changes in expanded clonotypes were potentially confounded. Estimates of total diversity from one million sequenced T cells were regarded as lower bounds and underestimates.

The receptor library was made with 5' RACE. The run used an Illumina HiSeq 2500. The second PCR ran for roughly 7 to 11 cycles and used a J-beta primer mix along with a sample-barcoded 5' primer. Each TCR beta cDNA molecule received a unique molecular identifier from a template-switch 5' adaptor carrying 12 random nucleotides. Each sample yielded at least 3 million CDR3-containing paired-end reads. First-strand cDNA synthesis was performed from all RNA using the Mint cDNA synthesis kit, with priming by a TRBC-specific oligonucleotide. All cDNA was treated with uracil-DNA glycosylase and then went through a first 18-cycle PCR with the universal primers M1SS and BC2_uni_R. In the paper's pipeline: Each sample was normalized by randomly selecting 1 million high-quality reads, each carrying a distinct molecular identifier. Reads sharing molecular identifiers were discarded rather than binned into consensus sequences. MiTCR, with a Q25 quality threshold and the strictest error-elimination algorithm, was used for CDR3 identification, clonotype clustering and error correction. A nonparametric unseen species model using Euler transformation provided a lower-bound estimate of total TCR beta diversity. Using fastp trimming at Q25 and MiXCR clonotype assembly, TCRdb reanalyzed the public sequencing data and kept in-frame beta chains. For every CDR3 protein sequence, its rows merge into one entry that carries the most common genes and DNA. TCRdb, not the original authors, processed these V and J calls. The sample records 750,000 or so distinct CDR3 sequences, roughly 25% of which are singletons. 9.4% of the sample is held by the ten biggest clonotypes.

V lost 6 bases and J lost 5 bases, and the count of bases not matched to a germline gene is 9. Inclusive of the bounding cysteine and phenylalanine, the CDR3 is 15 residues long. Of the read, only the CDR3 DNA is kept; its 45 bases are in frame from base 1. With regard to this clonotype: No antigen is known for it. Nothing much larger sits one base from this clone, and base qualities are not available.

The donors were under 40 Caucasian individuals from Russia, aged about 6 to 95 years, who were systemically healthy. Around 10 milliliters of peripheral blood were drawn from each donor into EDTA-treated Vacutainer tubes. PBMCs were isolated by Ficoll-Paque density-gradient centrifugation, with at least 6.5 million obtained per sample. Trizol reagent was used to extract total RNA from the PBMCs, yielding at least 6 micrograms per sample. For every donor, flow cytometry on a PBMC aliquot measured the percentage of naive CD45RAhigh/CD27high T cells. The same sample was also used in a study of T cells of mothers and their children. From that second study: Donors were nine systemically healthy Caucasian individuals: three mothers and their six children. cDNA synthesis used all of the extracted RNA, with roughly 1.5 ug of RNA in each 15 ul reaction. In the second PCR, the M1S primer added sample barcodes and 2-4 random nucleotides. Over 8 million TCR beta CDR3 reads were obtained for each mother, and 2.5 million to 3 million reads were obtained for each child. TCR recombination output is similarly shaped by thymic selection in related and unrelated pairs, with a minor effect exerted by inherited differences. Related mother-child pairs always showed normalized repertoire overlap that was slightly higher than in unrelated mother-child pairs, though the difference was never significant. No persistent microchimeric T cell clones were found, with a detection sensitivity of roughly 100 clones per million clonotypes. In the study, deep NGS was used to compare the TCR beta repertoires of mothers and children, and features distinguishing related mother-child pairs from unrelated individuals were sought. On average, the children were around 11 +/- 4 years old, while the mothers were about 37 +/- 4 years old. After adapter ligation was performed with NEBNext reagents, the libraries were sequenced on an Illumina HiSeq 2000 with 100+100 nt paired-end reads. To prevent cross-contamination, the mother and child libraries were prepared a month apart and were sequenced in separate runs. For each donor, somewhere between about 450,000 and 2,000,000 distinct TCR beta clonotypes were identified. Naive TCR beta clonotypes were estimated from low-frequency clonotypes matched to each donor's FACS-determined naive share, without sorting.

The chain was built from TRBV12-3 or TRBV12-4 and TRBJ2-1, with 8 middle bases fitting TRBD1. This TCR derives from a boy between 5 and 17 years old in good health. The sample was blood. The nucleotide sequence is TGTGCCAGCAGACCCCGGGACAGGCCCAACAATGAGCAGTTCTTC. Its protein is CASRPRDRPNNEQFF.